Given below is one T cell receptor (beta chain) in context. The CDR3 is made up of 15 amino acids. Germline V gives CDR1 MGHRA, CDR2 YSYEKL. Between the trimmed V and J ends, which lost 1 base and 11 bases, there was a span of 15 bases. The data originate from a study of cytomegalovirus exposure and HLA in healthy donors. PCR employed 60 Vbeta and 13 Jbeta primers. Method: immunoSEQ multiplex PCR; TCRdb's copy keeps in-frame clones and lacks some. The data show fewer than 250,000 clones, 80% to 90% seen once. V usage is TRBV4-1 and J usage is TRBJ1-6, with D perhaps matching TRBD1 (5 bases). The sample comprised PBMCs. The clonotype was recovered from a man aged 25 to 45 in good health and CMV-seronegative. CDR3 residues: CASSQGRQGGAPLHF. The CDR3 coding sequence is TGCGCCAGCAGCCAAGGCAGGCAGGGTGGGGCACCCCTCCACTTT.